This record covers a single TCR beta chain. This clonotype appeared a few times. Its cognate antigen has yet to be identified. There are no base qualities to consult, and no much larger clone falls within one base. The data are from a study of regulatory T cells in long-lasting Graves disease (dated by TCRdb to about 2021). Study-level background: Antithyroid drugs had been taken for less than 3 months by newly diagnosed Graves' disease patients. A total of around 35 samples underwent TCR sequencing: some 13 from persistent and approximately 20 from newly diagnosed Graves' disease patients. The study was registered as a clinical trial and conducted in China. This study used TCR sequencing and RNA sequencing of peripheral blood to compare persistent Graves' disease patients against newly diagnosed Graves' disease patients.

The CDR3 has 15 amino acids, counting the end cysteine and phenylalanine. Left in the record is the CDR3 DNA by itself, 45 bases read in frame from the first base. CDR1 SGDLS and CDR2 YYNGEE are derived from the germline V gene. Cut back by 0 bases and 3 bases, the V and J ends lie 10 bases apart. The library was made by multiplex PCR. Data came from an Illumina HiSeq 4000. CDR3 regions were amplified by Arm-PCR with iRepertoire HTBI primers to construct TCR beta libraries. PCR products were gel purified before sequencing. In the original analysis: Gene usage analysis of CDR3 amino acid clonotypes relied on the approximately 60 TRBV and 13 to 15 TRBJ segments identified across samples. COPE and FqMerger were used to merge filtered high-quality paired reads into contigs. BLAST was used to align contigs to the IMGT TRBV, TRBD and TRBJ reference genes, and CDR3 was defined following IMGT. Highly expanded clones were defined as clonotypes with a frequency above 0.1%. Shannon entropy was used to measure repertoire diversity, and the Gini coefficient was used to measure V-J evenness. Clonotypes shared by more than one individual were considered public. The public reads were reprocessed in TCRdb via fastp at Q25 and MiXCR, keeping in-frame beta chains. Under each unique CDR3 protein, matching rows form one entry showing the most common genes and DNA. The V and J calls here are based on TCRdb, not the publication. Counted in this sample were approximately 440,000 distinct CDR3 sequences; about 17% of them appeared once. The leading ten clones occupy more than 9% of the sample.

The time point label for this specimen denotes: newly diagnosed GD, antithyroid drugs for less than 3 months. For both TCR sequencing and RNA sequencing, RNA was extracted from PBMCs using TRIzol. The diagnosis of Graves' disease followed American Thyroid Association guidelines. The patients came from an endocrinology department in Xi'an, China. Each patient gave around 9 milliliters of peripheral blood, collected in an EDTA anticoagulant tube. Ficoll Paque Plus density gradient separation was used to isolate PBMCs, and no additional T cell sorting was done. An Agilent 2100 Bioanalyzer and agarose gel were used to assess RNA quality, and a NanoDrop 2000 was used to measure RNA concentration. Overall study results and their limits: TRBV28, TRBJ1-2 and TRBJ2-5 were preferentially used in persistent disease, while TRBV20-1 and TRBJ2-1 were favored in newly diagnosed disease. Compared with newly diagnosed patients, persistent Graves' disease patients had lower TCR Shannon entropy and fewer highly expanded clones, which suggests clonal expansion. Sequencing and analysis were restricted to the TCR beta chain. More public clonotypes were shared among persistent patients (under 3,000) than among newly diagnosed patients (approximately 930). Peripheral blood alone was examined, since thyroid tissue, which constituted the primary lesion, could not be accessed. As a limitation, the authors acknowledged that the small sample size may reduce accuracy.

The same data also contributed to another study, on T cells in Graves' hyperthyroidism and ophthalmopathy. Taken from the second paper: A patient counted as having stable Graves' hyperthyroidism if no progression to ophthalmopathy occurred over 18 months of follow-up. Hyperthyroidism patients were newly diagnosed, had a disease duration of under 2 months, and were aged 18 to 65 years. Patients with uncontrolled infections, other autoimmune diseases, pregnancy or lactation were excluded. Diagnoses were established on the basis of clinical symptoms, serum thyroxine and TRAb, thyroid ultrasound, and orbital computed tomography. The TCR CDR3 was subjected to a first round of RT-PCR using the HTBI primer set and the Qiagen OneStep RT-PCR kit. Blood samples also contained most of the expanded thyroid clonotypes (frequency above 0.001), which suggests that blood repertoires may reflect thyroid immune responses. Ophthalmopathy was separated from stable hyperthyroidism by a 13 V-J signature model, with over 85% sensitivity and roughly 81% specificity obtained in cross-validation and 80%/75% obtained in testing. In validation, the model predicted progression to ophthalmopathy with 55% to 71% sensitivity and around 72% specificity, a median of 6.5 months before onset. To identify distinguishing TCR V-J signatures, a discovery cohort of about a hundred patients was used, comprising approximately 40 with Graves' ophthalmopathy and 57 with stable Graves' hyperthyroidism. Prospective prediction of ophthalmopathy was tested in an independent validation cohort of some 19 hyperthyroidism patients and 15 to 17 patients who later progressed to ophthalmopathy. The approximately 90 discovery patients were divided at random into training and test sets in a 7:3 ratio. In six Graves' hyperthyroidism patients, the study also compared T-cell repertoires from thyroid tissue with T-cell repertoires from blood. Once sampling was done, hyperthyroidism patients were given methimazole at a starting dose of 30 mg daily, whereas ophthalmopathy patients were given high-dose intravenous methylprednisolone. The libraries were constructed in a second round of multiplex PCR and then size-selected and purified. The libraries were sequenced on an Illumina HiSeq2000 using paired-end 100 bp reads. SOAPnuke was used to process the raw data, removing reads that contained adapters or uncalled bases, had a mean Phred below 15, or lacked an exact match to the constant primer or identifier. High-quality paired reads were merged using COPE v1.2.5, and each unique nucleotide sequence was defined as a clonotype. Clonotypes were aligned to IMGT TRBV, TRBD and TRBJ reference segments using MiTCR v1.1. Only V-J combinations with frequency above 0.0001, covering 99% to 99.2% of repertoires, were analysed. The TCS score was defined as F50 (clonal expansion) divided by E x V (chaos), with BLOSUM62-based TCRdist calculated between CDR3 peptides within each V-J. Welch's t-statistics and random forest reduced roughly 500 V-J features to under 15, which were used in a naive Bayes classifier (R e1071). Sample size was not statistically predetermined, and blinding of investigators to group allocation was not performed. The paper reports TCR Vbeta CDR3 sequencing of some 140 peripheral blood samples: some 41 ophthalmopathy, roughly 80 hyperthyroidism and around 17 progressor patients.

The starting material was peripheral blood mononuclear cells (PBMCs), obtained at new diagnosis, from a patient treated with antithyroid drugs. This chain joins TRBV9 to TRBJ1-3; the D gene is possibly TRBD1, with 5 bases matching. This receptor was obtained from a man aged 35-49 years with Graves disease. Donor details come from another sample of the same person, matched by shared clones. Here is the DNA: TGTGCCAGCAGCGTAGGGACAAACAATGGAAACACCATATATTTT. Translated, it gives CASSVGTNNGNTIYF.